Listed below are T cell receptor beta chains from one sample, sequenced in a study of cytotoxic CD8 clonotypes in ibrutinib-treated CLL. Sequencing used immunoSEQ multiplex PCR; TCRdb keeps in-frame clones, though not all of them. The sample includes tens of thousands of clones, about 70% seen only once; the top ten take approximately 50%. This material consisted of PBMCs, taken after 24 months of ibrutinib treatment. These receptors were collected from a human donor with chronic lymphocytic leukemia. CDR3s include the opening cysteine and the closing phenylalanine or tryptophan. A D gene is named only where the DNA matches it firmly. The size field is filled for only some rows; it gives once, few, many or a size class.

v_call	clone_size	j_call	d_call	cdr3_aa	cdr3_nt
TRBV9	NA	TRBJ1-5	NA	CASSVEGLNQPQHF	TGTGCCAGCAGCGTAGAAGGGTTGAATCAGCCCCAGCATTTT
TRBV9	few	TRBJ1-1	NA	CASSVDMNTEAFF	TGTGCCAGCAGCGTGGATATGAACACTGAAGCTTTCTTT
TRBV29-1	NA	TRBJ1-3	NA	CSVATLPGPPTSGNTIYF	TGCAGCGTAGCTACACTTCCGGGGCCTCCGACATCTGGAAACACCATATATTTT
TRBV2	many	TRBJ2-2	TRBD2	CASTGLAGGNTGELFF	TGTGCCAGTACGGGACTAGCGGGGGGGAACACCGGGGAGCTGTTTTTT
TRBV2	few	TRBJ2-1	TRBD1	CASSPGTGKNEQFF	TGTGCCAGCAGTCCCGGGACAGGGAAGAATGAGCAGTTCTTC
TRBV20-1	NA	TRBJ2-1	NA	CSAAIRDEQFF	TGCAGTGCTGCGATCCGGGATGAGCAGTTCTTC
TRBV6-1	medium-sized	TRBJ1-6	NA	CASSDRGDSPLHF	TGTGCCAGCAGTGACAGGGGAGATTCACCCCTCCACTTT
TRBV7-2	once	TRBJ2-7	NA	CASSGSGYEQYF	TGTGCCAGCAGCGGTAGCGGCTACGAGCAGTACTTC
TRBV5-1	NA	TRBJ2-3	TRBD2	CASSYTSGGADTQYF	TGCGCCAGCAGCTATACTAGCGGGGGGGCAGATACGCAGTATTTT
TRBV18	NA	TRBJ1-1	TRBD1	CASAGGVRTEAFF	TGTGCCAGCGCAGGGGGCGTAAGAACTGAAGCTTTCTTT
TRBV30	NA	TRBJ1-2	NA	CAWSVGQNYGYTF	TGTGCCTGGAGTGTTGGACAGAACTATGGCTACACCTTC
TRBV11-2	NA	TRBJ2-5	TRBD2	CASSLDGGYQETQYF	TGTGCCAGCAGCTTAGACGGGGGGTACCAAGAGACCCAGTACTTC
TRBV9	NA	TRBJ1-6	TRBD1	CASSVRDREKSPLHF	TGTGCCAGCAGCGTAAGGGACAGGGAGAAATCACCCCTCCACTTT
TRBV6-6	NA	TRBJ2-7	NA	CASSLGGSYEQYF	TGTGCCAGCAGTTTAGGCGGCTCCTACGAGCAGTACTTC
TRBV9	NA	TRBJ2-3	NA	CASGPRAYLTDTQYF	TGTGCCAGCGGGCCCCGGGCCTACCTCACAGATACGCAGTATTTT
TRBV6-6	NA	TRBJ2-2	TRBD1	CASREQGAAGELFF	TGTGCCAGCAGAGAACAGGGGGCGGCCGGGGAGCTGTTTTTT
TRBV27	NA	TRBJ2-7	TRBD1	CASSLSVTGGAGEQYF	TGTGCCAGCAGTTTATCGGTGACAGGGGGCGCTGGGGAGCAGTACTTC
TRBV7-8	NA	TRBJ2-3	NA	CASMVGGADTQYF	TGTGCCAGCATGGTAGGAGGGGCAGATACGCAGTATTTT
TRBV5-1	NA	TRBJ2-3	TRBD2	CASKPGGGTQYF	TGCGCCAGCAAACCCGGCGGGGGTACGCAGTATTTT
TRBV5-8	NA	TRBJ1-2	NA	CASSLDDRDYGYTF	TGTGCCAGCAGCTTGGACGACCGGGACTATGGCTACACCTTC
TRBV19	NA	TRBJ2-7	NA	CASGGLYEQYF	TGTGCCAGTGGGGGTTTGTACGAGCAGTACTTC
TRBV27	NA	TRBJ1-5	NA	CASSWGSNQPQHF	TGTGCCAGCAGTTGGGGTAGCAATCAGCCCCAGCATTTT
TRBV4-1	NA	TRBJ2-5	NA	CASSQAGGAQETQYF	TGCGCCAGCAGCCAAGCGGGCGGGGCCCAAGAGACCCAGTACTTC
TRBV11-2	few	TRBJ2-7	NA	CASSLIGGVVEQYF	TGTGCCAGCAGCTTAATTGGGGGCGTGGTCGAGCAGTACTTC
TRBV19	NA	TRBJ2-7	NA	CASSINQGLYEQYF	TGTGCCAGTAGTATTAACCAGGGTCTCTACGAGCAGTACTTC
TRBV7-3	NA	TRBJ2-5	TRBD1	CASSKGARETQYF	TGTGCCAGCAGTAAGGGGGCGCGGGAGACCCAGTACTTC
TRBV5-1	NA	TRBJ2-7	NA	CASSLAGGYSYEQYF	TGCGCCAGCAGCTTGGCCGGGGGTTACTCCTACGAGCAGTACTTC
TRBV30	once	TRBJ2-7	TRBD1	CAWSVNRGYEQYF	TGTGCCTGGAGTGTCAACAGGGGCTACGAGCAGTACTTC